These 18 T cell receptor beta chains came from one sample sequenced in a study of blood T cell repertoires in COVID-19. The assay was immunoSEQ multiplex PCR, and TCRdb's table has in-frame clones only and misses some. The profile shows over 95,000 clones, 85% of them singletons. What was sequenced was peripheral blood. These receptor sequences come from a human donor in a cohort sampled during active COVID-19.

This clone was counted a single time. V usage is TRBV12-3 or TRBV12-4 and J usage is TRBJ2-1, with D possibly matching TRBD2 (6 bases). CDR3 length: 12 residues. Trimming stripped 5 bases from V and 8 bases from J, with 10 bases between. CDR3 region: CASSHGTYEQFF. The CDR3 DNA sequence: TGTGCCAGCAGTCACGGGACTTATGAGCAGTTCTTC.

This sequence joins TRBV6-5 and TRBJ1-4, with a weak D call TRBD1 (6 bases). The CDR3 length is 14 residues. Trimming left V 4 bases short and J 8 bases short, with 14 bases between. CDR1 and CDR2 (germline): MNHEY, SVGAGI. CDR3 in amino acids: CASSSHGTNEKLFF. CDR3 bases: TGTGCCAGCAGTTCGCATGGGACAAACGAAAAACTGTTTTTT.

V is TRBV29-1 and J is TRBJ2-3; weak D call: TRBD2 (5 bases). V was clipped by 7 bases and J by 2 bases, with 13 bases between them. This CDR3 is built from 13 residues. Germline V gene lookup returns CDR1 SQVTM and CDR2 ANQGSEA. As DNA, the CDR3 is TGCAGCGCCAGGACTGACCCCACAGATACGCAGTATTTT. It encodes CSARTDPTDTQYF.

This sequence joins TRBV3-1 (or the pseudogene TRBV3-2) and TRBJ1-5; D possibly corresponds to TRBD1 (6 bases). This CDR3 has 15 residues. Germline-derived CDR1 and CDR2 are LGHDT and YNNKEL (reference sequence). The ends were cut back, 2 bases at V and 7 bases at J, with 15 bases in the middle. The CDR3 protein is CASSQNNRVGQPQHF. The CDR3 DNA reads TGTGCCAGCAGCCAAAACAACAGGGTCGGGCAGCCCCAGCATTTT.

The chain employs TRBV5-1 and TRBJ1-1; D uncertain. Trimming cost V 2 bases and J 1 base, with 9 bases left between them. Germline CDR1 is SGHRS and CDR2 is YFSETQ. The CDR3 contains 14 residues. This CDR3 is CASSFRRTNTEAFF. The CDR3 DNA reads TGCGCCAGCAGCTTCAGGCGAACGAACACTGAAGCTTTCTTT.

This rearrangement joins TRBV18 to TRBJ1-2, with TRBD1 identical over 10 bases. The CDR3 contains 16 residues. With V trimmed by 2 bases and J by 8 bases, 11 bases remained unmatched. Germline V lookup: CDR1 KGHSH, CDR2 LQKENI. CDR3 region: CASSPGTGAKVGGYTF. The CDR3 DNA reads TGTGCCAGCTCACCAGGGACAGGGGCCAAGGTGGGAGGCTACACCTTC.

The chain is built from TRBV6-5 and TRBJ1-6; 9 nucleotides align to TRBD1. Germline V gene lookup returns CDR1 MNHEY and CDR2 SVGAGI. V lost 5 bases, J lost 9 bases, and 8 bases stayed unmatched. This CDR3 has 15 residues. CDR3: CASSRLGQGGSPLHF. In nucleotides, the CDR3 is TGTGCCAGCAGTCGACTGGGACAGGGTGGTTCACCCCTCCACTTT.

The gene calls are TRBV19 and TRBJ1-5; 8 nucleotides align to TRBD1. Germline V gene lookup returns CDR1 LNHDA and CDR2 SQIVND (reference sequence). Losses at the gene ends were 8 bases for V and 7 bases for J; bases not matched to a gene: 4. The CDR3 covers 12 residues. The DNA for the CDR3 is TGTGCCAGTGGCAGGGGGCTCCAGCCCCAGCATTTT. Translated: CASGRGLQPQHF.

The V and J genes are TRBV18 and TRBJ1-5; D gene ambiguous. CDR1 is KGHSH and CDR2 is LQKENI in the germline V gene. V was trimmed by 5 bases and J by 7 bases, leaving 12 bases between them. This CDR3 is 13 amino acids long. CDR3 loop: CASSEGPGQPQHF. CDR3 coding DNA: TGTGCCAGCTCAGAGGGCCCCGGGCAGCCCCAGCATTTT.

In DNA form, the CDR3 reads TGTGCCTGGAGTTTTGGACTAGCGGGGGACACAGATACGCAGTATTTT. This codes for CAWSFGLAGDTDTQYF. J is TRBJ2-3 and V is TRBV30; 13 nucleotides line up with TRBD2. Losses at the gene ends were 2 bases for V and 2 bases for J; bases not matched to a gene: 4. CDR3 length: 16 residues. The germline V gene encodes CDR1 GTSNPN and CDR2 SVGIG (reference sequence).

The chain joins TRBV6-6 to TRBJ1-4; tentatively, D is TRBD1 (5 bases). CDR3 length: 15 amino acids. Looked up from germline, CDR1 is MNHNY and CDR2 is SVGAGI (reference sequence). V gave up 5 bases and J gave up 7 bases, with 17 bases separating them. CDR3 sequence reads: CASSASGQGLEKLFF. The CDR3 DNA is TGTGCCAGCAGTGCTTCCGGGCAGGGACTTGAAAAACTGTTTTTT.

The gene calls are TRBV6-2 or TRBV6-3 and TRBJ2-1; 8 nucleotides match TRBD1. The germline V gene encodes CDR1 MNHEY and CDR2 SVGEGT. The CDR3 length is 15 residues. Trimming removed 6 bases from V and 9 bases from J; junction bases left unmatched: 13. The CDR3 DNA follows: TGTGCCAGCAGACCTCCGGGACAGGTGTTAGGTGAGCAGTTCTTC. This translates into CASRPPGQVLGEQFF.

The V gene is TRBV7-2, the J gene TRBJ1-6; D is unclear. Germline assignment: CDR1 SGHTA and CDR2 FQGNSA. V was trimmed by 7 bases and J by 9 bases, leaving 13 bases between them. CDR3 length equals 13 residues. The CDR3 reads CASTLVSPSPLHF. CDR3 DNA: TGTGCCAGCACCCTTGTGAGTCCTTCACCCCTCCACTTT.

J is TRBJ1-1 and V is TRBV10-2; D call uncertain. The V gene's germline CDR1 is WSHSY and CDR2 SAAADI. This CDR3 is 14 amino acids long. The germline V and J ends were trimmed by 0 bases and 0 bases, with 5 bases remaining between them. This chain's CDR3 is CASSESAVNTEAFF. CDR3 in DNA: TGCGCCAGCAGTGAGTCGGCAGTGAACACTGAAGCTTTCTTT.

J is TRBJ2-7 and V is TRBV29-1; weak D call: TRBD1 (6 bases). Trimming took off 7 bases at V and 0 bases at J, with 10 bases between the two ends. Germline CDR1 reads SQVTM; CDR2 reads ANQGSEA. The length of the CDR3 is 12 residues. This CDR3 reads CSAGTSSYEQYF. For the CDR3, the DNA is TGCAGCGCCGGGACATCCTCCTACGAGCAGTACTTC.

The chain has TRBV9 and TRBJ2-7; 8 bases are a match to TRBD2. CDR1 SGDLS and CDR2 YYNGEE come from the germline V gene. The CDR3 runs to 19 residues. J was trimmed by 0 bases and V by 0 bases; bases with no gene match: 14. CDR3 sequence: CASSVGLGGGSPASYEQYF. The CDR3 region has the DNA TGTGCCAGCAGCGTAGGTTTGGGCGGGGGGTCTCCCGCCTCCTACGAGCAGTACTTC.

This clone was recorded only once. The genes are TRBV6-4 and TRBJ2-3, with TRBD2 matching 9 bases. The germline V gene has CDR1 MRHNA and CDR2 SNTAGT. The CDR3 runs to 16 residues. V lost 4 bases, J lost 2 bases, and 7 bases stayed unmatched. In DNA form, the CDR3 reads TGTGCCAGCAGTGCGGAAGCGGGGGGTTCCACAGATACGCAGTATTTT. Its protein product is CASSAEAGGSTDTQYF.

This chain joins TRBV15 and TRBJ2-7; D is ambiguous. Germline-derived CDR1 and CDR2 are LNHNV and YYDKDF (reference sequence). The CDR3 is 12 residues long. V was shortened by 0 bases and J by 3 bases, with 3 bases between the two germline ends. In DNA form, the CDR3 reads TGTGCCACCAGCAGAGATCGCTACGAGCAGTACTTC. It is translated as CATSRDRYEQYF.